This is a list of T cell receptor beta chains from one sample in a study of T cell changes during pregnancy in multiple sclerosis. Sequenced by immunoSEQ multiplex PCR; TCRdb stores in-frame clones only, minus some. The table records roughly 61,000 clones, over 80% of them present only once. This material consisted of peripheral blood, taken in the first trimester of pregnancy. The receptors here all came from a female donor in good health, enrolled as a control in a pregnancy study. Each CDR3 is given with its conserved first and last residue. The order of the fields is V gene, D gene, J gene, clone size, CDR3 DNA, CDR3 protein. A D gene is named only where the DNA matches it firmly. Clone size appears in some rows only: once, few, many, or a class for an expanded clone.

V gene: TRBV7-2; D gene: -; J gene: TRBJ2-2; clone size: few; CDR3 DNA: TGTGCCAGCAGCCTGGTGTTCAGGGTTCCCGGGGAGCTGTTTTTT; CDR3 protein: CASSLVFRVPGELFF
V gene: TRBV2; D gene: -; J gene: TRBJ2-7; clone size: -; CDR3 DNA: TGTGCCAGCAGTGAACAGGTCGAAAACGAGCAGTACTTC; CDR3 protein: CASSEQVENEQYF
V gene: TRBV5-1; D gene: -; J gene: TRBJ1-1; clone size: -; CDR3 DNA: TGCGCCAGCAGTCAACAGGCGAACACTGAAGCTTTCTTT; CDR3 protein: CASSQQANTEAFF
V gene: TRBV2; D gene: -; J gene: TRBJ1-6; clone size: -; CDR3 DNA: TGTGCCAGCAGGTCACCGGGACTTCAAAAAAATAATTCACCCCTCCACTTT; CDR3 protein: CASRSPGLQKNNSPLHF
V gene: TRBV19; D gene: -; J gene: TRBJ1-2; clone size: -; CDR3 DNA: TGTGCCAGTAGTACGGACAGCACTAACTATGGCTACACCTTC; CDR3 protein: CASSTDSTNYGYTF
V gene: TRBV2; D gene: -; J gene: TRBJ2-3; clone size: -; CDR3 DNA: TGTGCCAGCAGTGAAGAAGAAGCTAGCACAGATACGCAGTATTTT; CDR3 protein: CASSEEEASTDTQYF
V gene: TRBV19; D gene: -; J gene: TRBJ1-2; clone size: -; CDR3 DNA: TGTGCCATAGGATCCGGGACATCCTTCTATGGCTACACCTTC; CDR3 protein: CAIGSGTSFYGYTF
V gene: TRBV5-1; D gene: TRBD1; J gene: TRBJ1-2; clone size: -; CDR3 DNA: TGCGCCAGCAGCGCGGGACACCGGGACAGGGGCTTCGACACCTTC; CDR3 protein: CASSAGHRDRGFDTF
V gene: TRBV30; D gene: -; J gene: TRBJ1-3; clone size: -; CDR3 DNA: TGTGCCTGGAGTGTACAATTGGGGCCTGGAAACACCATATATTTT; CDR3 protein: CAWSVQLGPGNTIYF
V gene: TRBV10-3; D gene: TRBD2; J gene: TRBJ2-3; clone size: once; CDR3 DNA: TGTGCCATCAGTGGGCGACTAGCGGGGGGAGATACGCAGTATTTT; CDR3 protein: CAISGRLAGGDTQYF
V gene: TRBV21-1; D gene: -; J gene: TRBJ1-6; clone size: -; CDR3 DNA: TGTGCCAGCAGCCGAGGACTCCGGCCCTATAATTCACCCCTCCACTTT; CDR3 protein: CASSRGLRPYNSPLHF
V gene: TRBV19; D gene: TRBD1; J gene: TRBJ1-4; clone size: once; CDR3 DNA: TGTGCCAGTAGACAGGGGAGCGCTAATGAAAAACTGTTTTTT; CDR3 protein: CASRQGSANEKLFF
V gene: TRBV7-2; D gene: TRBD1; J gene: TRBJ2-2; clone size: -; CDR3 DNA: TGTGCCAGCAGTCCGACAGGGAGCACCGGGGAGCTGTTTTTT; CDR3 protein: CASSPTGSTGELFF
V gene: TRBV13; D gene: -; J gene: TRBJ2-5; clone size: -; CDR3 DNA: TGTGCCAGCAACAAAATTGGAGGTCTGGAAGAGACCCAGTACTTC; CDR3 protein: CASNKIGGLEETQYF
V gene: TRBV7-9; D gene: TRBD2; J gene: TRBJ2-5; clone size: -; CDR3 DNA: TGTGCCAGCAGCTTGGAGTGGGGGGGAAACCAAGAGACCCAGTACTTC; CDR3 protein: CASSLEWGGNQETQYF
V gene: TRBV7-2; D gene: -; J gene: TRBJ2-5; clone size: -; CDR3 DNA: TGTGCCAGCAGCTTAGCTCAAGCTAGTCGGGGAGAGACCCAGTACTTC; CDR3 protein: CASSLAQASRGETQYF
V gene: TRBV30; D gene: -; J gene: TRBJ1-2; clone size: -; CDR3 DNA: TGTGCCTGGAGTGTGGGGGGAACCTACACCTTC; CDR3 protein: CAWSVGGTYTF
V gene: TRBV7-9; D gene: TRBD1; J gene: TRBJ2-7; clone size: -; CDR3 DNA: TGTGCCAGCAGTTCCTGGACAGGTTATATCTACGAGCAGTACTTC; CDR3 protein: CASSSWTGYIYEQYF
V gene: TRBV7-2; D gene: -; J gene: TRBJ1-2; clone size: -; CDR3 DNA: TGTGCCAGCAGCCCTAGTAGTACAGGGATCTATGGCTACACCTTC; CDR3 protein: CASSPSSTGIYGYTF
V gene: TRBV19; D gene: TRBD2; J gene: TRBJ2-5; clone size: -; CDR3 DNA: TGTGCCAGTAGTATATTAGCGGGGGGGCAAGAGACCCAGTACTTC; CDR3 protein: CASSILAGGQETQYF
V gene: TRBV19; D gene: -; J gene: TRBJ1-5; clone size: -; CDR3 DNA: TGTGCCAGTAGTAGGGGGGTACGGCCCCAGCATTTT; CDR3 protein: CASSRGVRPQHF
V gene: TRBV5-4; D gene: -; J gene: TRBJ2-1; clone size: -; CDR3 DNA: TGTGCCAGCACCCCCCCGGGGTTGCATGAGCAGTTCTTC; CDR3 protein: CASTPPGLHEQFF
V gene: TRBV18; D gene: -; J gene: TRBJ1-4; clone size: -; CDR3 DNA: TGTGCCAGCTCTCAGGGCGGGGTTGAAAAACTGTTTTTT; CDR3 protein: CASSQGGVEKLFF
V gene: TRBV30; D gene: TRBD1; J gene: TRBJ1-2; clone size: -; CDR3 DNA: TGTGCCTGGAGTCCCGACAGGGGTCATCGCTACACCTTC; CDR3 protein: CAWSPDRGHRYTF
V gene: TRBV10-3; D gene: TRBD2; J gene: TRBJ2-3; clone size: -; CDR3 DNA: TGTGCCATCGGTACTAGCGGGGGGGCAGAAGATACGCAGTATTTT; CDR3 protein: CAIGTSGGAEDTQYF
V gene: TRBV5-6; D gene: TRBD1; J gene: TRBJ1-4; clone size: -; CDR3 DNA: TGTGCCAGCAGCTTCTGGGACAGCGGAGAAAAACTGTTTTTT; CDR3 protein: CASSFWDSGEKLFF
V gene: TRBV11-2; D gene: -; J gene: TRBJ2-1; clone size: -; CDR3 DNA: TGTGCCAGCAGCTTAGTCGGGGGGACATACAATGAGCAGTTCTTC; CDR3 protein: CASSLVGGTYNEQFF
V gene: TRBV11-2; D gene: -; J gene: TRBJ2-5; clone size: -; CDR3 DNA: TGTGCTACGGAGCAAGAGACCCAGTACTTC; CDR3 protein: CATEQETQYF
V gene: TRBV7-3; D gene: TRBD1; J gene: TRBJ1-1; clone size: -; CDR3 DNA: TGTGCCAGCAGCTTTTATCCGGGACAGGGGGCGAGCGCTGAAGCTTTCTTT; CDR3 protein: CASSFYPGQGASAEAFF
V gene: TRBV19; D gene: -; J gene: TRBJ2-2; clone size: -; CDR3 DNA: TGTGCCAGTAGTACGAGACGAGGGAACACCGGGGAGCTGTTTTTT; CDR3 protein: CASSTRRGNTGELFF
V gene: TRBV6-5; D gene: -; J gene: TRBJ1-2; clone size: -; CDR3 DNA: TGTGCCAGCAGTTCCCGGGGGGGGGCTGGTAACTATGGCTACACCTTC; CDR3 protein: CASSSRGGAGNYGYTF
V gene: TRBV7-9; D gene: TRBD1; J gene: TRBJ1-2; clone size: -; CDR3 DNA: TGTGCCAGCAGCTCGGGACAGTCTTGGGGCTACACCTTC; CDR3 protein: CASSSGQSWGYTF
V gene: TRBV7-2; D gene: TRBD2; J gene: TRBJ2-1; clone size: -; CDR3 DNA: TGTGCCAGCAGCCGAACGACTAGCGGTATCTACAATGAGCAGTTCTTC; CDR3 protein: CASSRTTSGIYNEQFF
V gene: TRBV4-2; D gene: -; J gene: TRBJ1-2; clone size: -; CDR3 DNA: TGTGCCAGCAGCCGCGGAGAAGGCCAGAACTATGGCTACACCTTC; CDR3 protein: CASSRGEGQNYGYTF
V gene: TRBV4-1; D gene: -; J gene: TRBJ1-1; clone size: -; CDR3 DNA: TGCGCCAGCAGCCAAGGGACAAGGCCTGAAGCTTTCTTT; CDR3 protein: CASSQGTRPEAFF
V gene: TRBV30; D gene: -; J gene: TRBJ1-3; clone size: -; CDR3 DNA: TGTGCCTGGTCCAACGGACAAGTAGGGGACACCATATATTTT; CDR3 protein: CAWSNGQVGDTIYF
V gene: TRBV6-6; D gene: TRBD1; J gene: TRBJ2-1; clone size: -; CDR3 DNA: TGTGCCAGCAAGGGGGCTGAGCAGTTCTTC; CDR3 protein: CASKGAEQFF
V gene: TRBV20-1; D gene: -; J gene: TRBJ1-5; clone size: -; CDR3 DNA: TGCAGTGCGTTACGGCAGCCCCAGCATTTT; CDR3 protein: CSALRQPQHF
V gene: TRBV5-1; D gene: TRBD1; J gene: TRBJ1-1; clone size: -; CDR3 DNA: TGCGCCAGCAGCGGACAGGGCATAGGGACTGAAGCTTTCTTT; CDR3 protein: CASSGQGIGTEAFF
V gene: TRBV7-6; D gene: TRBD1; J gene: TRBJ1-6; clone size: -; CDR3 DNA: TGTGCCAGCAGCTCTAGTAGGGACAGGGCTCCAAATTCACCCCTCCACTTT; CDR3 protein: CASSSSRDRAPNSPLHF
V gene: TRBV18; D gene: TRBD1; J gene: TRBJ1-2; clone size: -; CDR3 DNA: TGTGCCAGCTCACCAGATCTAGGGGGCGCCTCCAACTATGGCTACACCTTC; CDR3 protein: CASSPDLGGASNYGYTF
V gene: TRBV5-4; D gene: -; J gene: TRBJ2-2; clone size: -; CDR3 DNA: TGTGCCAGCAGCTCGGGACTGCGGTGGGGGGCCGGGGAGCTGTTTTTT; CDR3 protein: CASSSGLRWGAGELFF
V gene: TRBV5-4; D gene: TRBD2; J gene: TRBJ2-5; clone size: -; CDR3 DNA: TGTGCCAGCAGCTCCAGGACTAGCGGGGGGTACCAAGAGACCCAGTACTTC; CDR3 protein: CASSSRTSGGYQETQYF
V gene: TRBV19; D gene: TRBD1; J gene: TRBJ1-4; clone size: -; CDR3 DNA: TGTGCCAGTAGCTTGACAGGGGGCTCAACTAATGAAAAACTGTTTTTT; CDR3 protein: CASSLTGGSTNEKLFF
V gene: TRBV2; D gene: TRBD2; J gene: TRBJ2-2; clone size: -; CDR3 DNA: TGTGCCAGCAGTGAAGCGGACCTTGCAGGCGGGAGGTACACCGGGGAGCTGTTTTTT; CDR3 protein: CASSEADLAGGRYTGELFF
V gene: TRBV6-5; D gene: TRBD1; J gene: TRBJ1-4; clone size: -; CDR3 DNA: TGTGCCAGCAGCCCGGACAGGGGGCTCGAAAAACTGTTTTTT; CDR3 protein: CASSPDRGLEKLFF
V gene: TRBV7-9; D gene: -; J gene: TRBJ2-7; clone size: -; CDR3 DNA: TGTGCCAGCAGCTTAGGCGTGTACGAGCAGTACTTC; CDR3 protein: CASSLGVYEQYF
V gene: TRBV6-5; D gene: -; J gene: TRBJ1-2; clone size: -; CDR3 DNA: TGTGCCAGCAGGCCCGGAGGCGGTGGCTACACCTTC; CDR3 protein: CASRPGGGGYTF
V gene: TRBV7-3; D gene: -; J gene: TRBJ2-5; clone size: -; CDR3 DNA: TGTGCCAGCAGCTTAGTTGGAGAGTTCCAAGAGACCCAGTACTTC; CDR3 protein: CASSLVGEFQETQYF
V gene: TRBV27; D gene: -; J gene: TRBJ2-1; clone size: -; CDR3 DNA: TGTGCCAGCAGTCCCAGGGCCAGCTCCTACAATGAGCAGTTCTTC; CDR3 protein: CASSPRASSYNEQFF
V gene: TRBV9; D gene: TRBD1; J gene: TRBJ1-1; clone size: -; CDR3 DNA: TGTGCCAGCAGCGTAGGGGACAGTGGGGTGTATATTGAAGCTTTCTTT; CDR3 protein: CASSVGDSGVYIEAFF
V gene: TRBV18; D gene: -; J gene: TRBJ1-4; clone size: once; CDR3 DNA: TGTGCCAGCTCACCAGTCGACGGGAGGTACGAAAAACTGTTTTTT; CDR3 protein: CASSPVDGRYEKLFF
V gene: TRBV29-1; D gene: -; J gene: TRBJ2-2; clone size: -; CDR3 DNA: TGCAGCGTTTACAGTGCCGGGGAGCTGTTTTTT; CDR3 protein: CSVYSAGELFF
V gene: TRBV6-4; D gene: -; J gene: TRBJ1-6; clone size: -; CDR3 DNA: TGTGCCAGCAGTGTGGAGGGGAAGGGTAATTCACCCCTCCACTTT; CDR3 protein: CASSVEGKGNSPLHF
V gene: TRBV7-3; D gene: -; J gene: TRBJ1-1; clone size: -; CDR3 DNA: TGTGCCAGTCGGGGGGCGCAGGACACTGAAGCTTTCTTT; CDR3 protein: CASRGAQDTEAFF